The clone carrying this T cell receptor (beta chain) is a singleton in its sample. Its antigen is not known. This entry belongs to a study of T cell responses to AZD1222 COVID-19 vaccine. Overall study results and limits: Vaccination with two AZD1222 doses was followed by a rise in Spike-specific TCR breadth and depth. Baseline seropositivity occurred in only six or seven AZD1222 recipients. Reports say nearly half of spike-specific TCRs go after unmutated variant regions. Donors, mostly white British, included more females; clonal diversity was possibly underestimated.

The V and J ends lost 11 bases and 4 bases respectively, with 12 bases between them. Germline assignment: CDR1 MNHEY and CDR2 SVGAGI. CDR3 length equals 12 residues. The repertoire was sequenced with immunoSEQ multiplex PCR; TCRdb's copy has only in-frame clones and lacks some. The table shows around 180,000 clones, with 85% to 90% occurring only once. This clonotype was obtained from an adult in good health. The sequencing used peripheral blood, collected on day 0 of AZD1222 vaccination. This chain links TRBV6-5 with TRBJ1-5; a weak D match, TRBD1 (6 bases). The CDR3 DNA is TGTGCCCGCTGGGGGGCGAATCAGCCCCAGCATTTT. Translation: CARWGANQPQHF.